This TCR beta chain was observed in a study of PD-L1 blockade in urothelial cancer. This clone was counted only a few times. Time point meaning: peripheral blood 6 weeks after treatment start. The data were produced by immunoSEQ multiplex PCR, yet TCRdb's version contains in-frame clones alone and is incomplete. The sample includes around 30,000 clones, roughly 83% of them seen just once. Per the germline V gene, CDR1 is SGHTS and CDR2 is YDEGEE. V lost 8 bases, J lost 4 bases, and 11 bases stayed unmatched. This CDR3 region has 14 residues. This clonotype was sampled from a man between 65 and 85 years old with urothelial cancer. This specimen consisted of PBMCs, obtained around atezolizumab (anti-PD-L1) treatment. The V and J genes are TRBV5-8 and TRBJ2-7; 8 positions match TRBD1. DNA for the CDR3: TGTGCCAGTAACTGGGACAGGACAACTTACGAGCAGTACTTC. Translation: CASNWDRTTYEQYF. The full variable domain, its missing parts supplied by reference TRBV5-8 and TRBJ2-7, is EAGVTQSPTHLIKTRGQQATLRCSPISGHTSVYWYQQALGLGLQFLLWYDEGEERNRGNFPPRFSGRQFPNYSSELNVNALELEDSALYLCASNWDRTTYEQYFGPGTRLTVT.